This T cell receptor beta chain was obtained from a study of metastatic and nonmetastatic thyroid tumors. Study-level information: Samples came from malignant and benign thyroid patients, and repertoires were compared across blood and tumor or nodule tissue.

CDR1 is SEHNR and CDR2 is FQNEAQ in the germline V gene (reference sequence). The CDR3 is 12 amino acids. Study-level points and caveats: As reported, TCR beta diversity in blood and tumor was significantly higher in malignant thyroid tumors than in benign nodules.

Authors' processing steps: Researchers built a distant-metastasis classifier for papillary thyroid cancer that drew on CDR3 differences across clinicopathological groups. MiXCR re-clonotyped the PCR reads for TCRdb. The V and J calls reflect TCRdb's pipeline rather than the authors' work. The table shows roughly 32,000 clones, with under 20% occurring only once. This clone was found a few times. The antigen is unknown. A junction boundary mismatches the germline segment, possibly from a read error. The same CDR3 also results from other DNA sequences found in this sample. The entire patient cohort was treatment-naive prior to thyroid surgery.

Input material: blood. The chain uses TRBV7-9 and TRBJ1-1; D remains unclear. The TCR comes from a female donor with papillary thyroid cancer or a benign thyroid nodule (not recorded which). Some clones in this sample may be carry-over from other donors' samples. The CDR3 nucleotides read TGCGCCAGCAGCCTAGTGAACACTGAAGCTTTCTTT. Its protein is CASSLVNTEAFF.